These 10 T cell receptor beta chains share one sample of origin, sequenced in a study of CD8 T cells in Susac syndrome. An input of roughly 0.45 to 1 ug of RNA was subjected to reverse transcription using random hexamers. TCRdb recomputed calls from the immunoSEQ multiplex PCR reads with MiXCR, one row per CDR3 protein. Of about 200,000 distinct CDR3 sequences in the sample, approximately 94% were seen once. Material for sequencing was CD4+ T cells from PBMCs. The receptors shown here come from a human donor with multiple sclerosis.

The V and J genes are TRBV5-6 and TRBJ1-2; TRBD1 matches at 8 bases. This CDR3 region has 14 residues. The junction had 5 bases not matched to a gene; V was cut back by 3 bases and J by 4 bases. Per the germline V gene, CDR1 is SGHDT and CDR2 is YYEEEE. This chain's CDR3 is CASSYIQGAYGYTF. CDR3 coding DNA: TGTGCCAGCAGCTACATTCAGGGGGCCTATGGCTACACCTTC.

This clonotype was recorded only once. This rearrangement joins TRBV25-1 to TRBJ2-7; D is possibly TRBD1 (5 bases). CDR3 length equals 15 residues. Germline values: CDR1 MGHDK, CDR2 SYGVNS. V lost 1 base to trimming and J lost 0 bases, with 10 bases between them. The CDR3 coding sequence is TGTGCCAGCAGTGAATGGGGCAGCGACTCCTACGAGCAGTACTTC. Amino acid sequence: CASSEWGSDSYEQYF.

This chain uses TRBV14 with TRBJ2-1; 7 nucleotides match TRBD1. V lost 0 bases and J lost 11; bases outside the gene matches: 7. Per germline, CDR1 SGHDN and CDR2 FVKESK. The CDR3 contains 14 residues. CDR3 in amino acids: CASSQDRGRIQQFF. In DNA, the CDR3 is TGTGCCAGCAGCCAAGATAGGGGGCGAATCCAGCAGTTCTTC.

The V call is TRBV27, the J call TRBJ1-2; the D is unclear. V dropped 5 bases and J dropped 2 bases, with 15 bases sitting between them. The germline gives CDR1 MNHEY, CDR2 SMNVEV (reference sequence). This CDR3 comprises 15 residues. In DNA, the CDR3 is TGTGCCAGCAGTAGGGCAGGTCCGGACAACTATGGCTACACCTTC. This translates into CASSRAGPDNYGYTF.

The chain recombines TRBV6-5 with TRBJ2-7; no definite D call. The length of the CDR3 is 16 residues. Germline lookup yields CDR1 MNHEY and CDR2 SVGAGI. Trimming pared 2 bases from V and 1 base from J, leaving 15 bases between. CDR3 protein: CASSYEWAGSSYEQYF. The CDR3 nucleotides are TGTGCCAGCAGTTACGAATGGGCCGGATCTTCCTACGAGCAGTACTTC.

CDR3 bases: TGTGCCAGCAGCTTAGGGTGGGGTAGCGACGAGCAGTACTTC. This translates into CASSLGWGSDEQYF. The gene calls are TRBV13 and TRBJ2-7; tentatively, D is TRBD2 (5 bases). The CDR3 is made up of 14 amino acids. Germline V gives CDR1 PRHDT, CDR2 FYEKMQ (reference sequence). Trimming shortened V by 0 bases and J by 5 bases, and 11 bases separated the two germline ends.

The chain uses TRBV20-1 and TRBJ2-1; the D gene is possibly TRBD1 (5 bases). CDR3 length: 12 amino acids. Germline V CDR1 and CDR2: DFQATT, SNEGSKA (reference sequence). V shed 1 base and J shed 11 bases, with 12 bases lying between them. CDR3 in amino acids: CSARADSRQQFF. In DNA, the CDR3 is TGCAGTGCTAGAGCCGACAGTCGTCAGCAGTTCTTC.

This sequence joins TRBV29-1 and TRBJ1-2; D remains unclear. The CDR3 consists of 13 residues. V was cut by 8 bases and J by 0 bases, with 13 bases left in between. Germline CDR1 is SQVTM and CDR2 is ANQGSEA. CDR3 sequence: CSSETGANYGYTF. The CDR3 DNA sequence: TGCAGCTCAGAAACCGGGGCTAACTATGGCTACACCTTC.

The chain is built from TRBV7-9 and TRBJ1-2; 8 positions match TRBD1. The V gene end was trimmed by 5 bases and the J gene end by 6 bases; junction bases not matched to a gene: 5. This CDR3 is 13 amino acids long. CDR1 and CDR2 from the germline V gene are SEHNR and FQNEAQ (reference sequence). The CDR3 region has the DNA TGTGCCAGCAGCCCCGGACAGGGTCATGGCTACACCTTC. It yields the protein CASSPGQGHGYTF.

V is TRBV7-9 and J is TRBJ2-5; D gene ambiguous. In germline, CDR1 is SEHNR, CDR2 FQNEAQ (reference sequence). This CDR3 is built from 12 residues. The ends were cut back, 11 bases at V and 1 base at J, with 11 bases in the middle. The CDR3 is CAGRGSQETQYF. The CDR3 bases are TGTGCCGGAAGAGGATCCCAAGAGACCCAGTACTTC.